The rows below give T cell receptor beta chains drawn from one sample of a study of blood T cell repertoires in COVID-19. Measured with immunoSEQ multiplex PCR; TCRdb has only the in-frame clones, and not every one. The sample includes 100,000 to 150,000 clones, around two thirds of them seen just once. The sequenced sample was peripheral blood. These receptors were obtained from a woman in her 70s with acute or convalescent COVID-19. Each CDR3 is given with its conserved first and last residue. Each record gives: clone size, V gene, D gene, J gene, CDR3 protein, CDR3 DNA. D genes are given only for firm matches. A clone size is listed for some rows: how often the clone was seen (once, few, many), or a class if it is expanded.

.	TRBV5-4	.	TRBJ1-3	CASSFAGGPGNTIYF	TGTGCCAGCAGCTTCGCGGGGGGGCCTGGAAACACCATATATTTT
few	TRBV7-9	TRBD1	TRBJ1-1	CASSLPGQVSEAFF	TGTGCCAGCAGCTTACCGGGACAGGTGAGCGAAGCTTTCTTT
few	TRBV19	.	TRBJ2-1	CASSMVGPRNEQFF	TGTGCCAGTAGTATGGTAGGCCCGAGGAATGAGCAGTTCTTC
few	TRBV6-5	.	TRBJ2-5	CASNTRGSEETQYF	TGTGCCAGCAACACGCGAGGATCGGAGGAGACCCAGTACTTC
.	TRBV4-1	TRBD2	TRBJ2-5	CASSPETSGSLSETQYF	TGCGCCAGCAGCCCCGAGACTAGCGGGAGTTTATCAGAGACCCAGTACTTC
once	TRBV5-6	.	TRBJ2-2	CASGPYRNTGELFF	TGTGCCAGCGGGCCTTACAGGAACACCGGGGAGCTGTTTTTT
few	TRBV19	.	TRBJ2-7	CASSLRVQGPYEQYF	TGTGCCAGTAGCCTGCGAGTACAGGGTCCCTACGAGCAGTACTTC
.	TRBV18	.	TRBJ1-1	CASSLSKNTEAFF	TGTGCCAGCTCATTAAGCAAGAACACTGAAGCTTTCTTT
.	TRBV7-2	TRBD2	TRBJ2-1	CASSVLAGGRNEQFF	TGTGCCAGCAGCGTTCTAGCGGGGGGGCGCAATGAGCAGTTCTTC
few	TRBV4-3	.	TRBJ2-3	CASSQEGGTIDTQYF	TGCGCCAGCAGCCAAGAGGGAGGTACCATCGATACGCAGTATTTT
.	TRBV12-3/TRBV12-4	.	TRBJ1-1	CASSLSLNTEAFF	TGTGCCAGCAGTTTATCCCTAAACACTGAAGCTTTCTTT
.	TRBV10-3	.	TRBJ1-2	CAISVGGLANYGYTF	TGTGCCATCAGTGTAGGCGGGTTAGCTAACTATGGCTACACCTTC
.	TRBV5-1	TRBD2	TRBJ2-4	CASSPSRGGGQNIQYF	TGCGCCAGCAGCCCATCTCGGGGGGGAGGTCAAAACATTCAGTACTTC
.	TRBV6-1	.	TRBJ2-1	CASSERTYNEQFF	TGTGCCAGCAGTGAAAGGACTTACAATGAGCAGTTCTTC
few	TRBV6-5	.	TRBJ1-4	CASSYSHRVNEKLFF	TGTGCCAGCAGTTACTCGCACAGGGTCAATGAAAAACTGTTTTTT
few	TRBV23-1	.	TRBJ2-5	CASSHCPGVETQYF	TGCGCCAGCAGTCACTGCCCGGGGGTGGAGACCCAGTACTTC
.	TRBV5-1	TRBD1	TRBJ2-5	CASSLGTGLGQETQYF	TGCGCCAGCAGCTTGGGGACAGGGTTGGGACAAGAGACCCAGTACTTC
.	TRBV11-2	TRBD2	TRBJ2-1	CASSLETGGIYNEQFF	TGTGCCAGCAGCTTAGAGACCGGGGGGATTTACAATGAGCAGTTCTTC
.	TRBV30	.	TRBJ1-4	CAWNRQAGEKLFF	TGTGCCTGGAATAGACAGGCGGGTGAAAAACTGTTTTTT
.	TRBV6-2/TRBV6-3	.	TRBJ1-6	CASSHPPSGLWNSPLHF	TGTGCCAGCAGCCACCCCCCCAGCGGGCTCTGGAATTCACCCCTCCACTTT
.	TRBV5-1	.	TRBJ1-5	CASSLWTDQPQHF	TGCGCCAGCAGCTTATGGACAGATCAGCCCCAGCATTTT
.	TRBV7-2	.	TRBJ1-5	CASSYGRNQPQHF	TGTGCCAGCAGCTACGGCAGGAATCAGCCCCAGCATTTT
.	TRBV27	TRBD1	TRBJ2-2	CASSLSGYRGTGELFF	TGTGCCAGCAGTTTATCGGGATACAGGGGCACCGGGGAGCTGTTTTTT
.	TRBV4-3	TRBD1	TRBJ1-1	CASSRDRATGQAFF	TGCGCCAGCAGCCGGGACAGGGCAACGGGGCAAGCTTTCTTT
.	TRBV5-3	.	TRBJ2-7	CARSLVSRSPRDSSYEQYF	TGTGCCAGAAGCTTGGTGTCGCGATCGCCCCGGGACTCATCCTACGAGCAGTACTTC
.	TRBV14	.	TRBJ1-1	CASSPIPGRGSEAFF	TGTGCCAGCAGCCCGATCCCCGGGAGGGGATCAGAAGCTTTCTTT
once	TRBV21-1	.	TRBJ1-2	CASSKEDRGYGYTF	TGTGCCAGCAGCAAAGAGGACAGGGGCTATGGCTACACCTTC
few	TRBV30	.	TRBJ1-2	CAWSAIGQSPTYGYTF	TGTGCCTGGAGTGCAATCGGACAGTCACCTACCTATGGCTACACCTTC
.	TRBV6-5	.	TRBJ1-5	CASRTTAYSNQPQHF	TGTGCCAGCAGGACGACAGCTTATAGCAATCAGCCCCAGCATTTT
.	TRBV5-1	TRBD2	TRBJ2-2	CASSAGTSGSGTGELFF	TGCGCCAGCAGCGCCGGGACTAGCGGGAGTGGGACCGGGGAGCTGTTTTTT
.	TRBV4-3	TRBD2	TRBJ2-3	CASSQDLGSGGSTDTQYF	TGCGCCAGCAGCCAAGATCTCGGTAGCGGGGGAAGCACAGATACGCAGTATTTT
.	TRBV9	.	TRBJ2-1	CASSVDPGEHNEQFF	TGTGCCAGCAGCGTAGATCCGGGAGAACACAATGAGCAGTTCTTC
.	TRBV14	.	TRBJ2-1	CASSSYNEQFF	TGTGCCAGCAGCTCGTACAATGAGCAGTTCTTC
once	TRBV6-5	TRBD1	TRBJ1-1	CASSSGQGTTEAFF	TGTGCCAGCAGCTCGGGACAGGGTACCACTGAAGCTTTCTTT
.	TRBV27	TRBD2	TRBJ2-1	CASSPRVSASGSIEQFF	TGTGCCAGCAGCCCCCGAGTCTCGGCTAGCGGGAGTATTGAGCAGTTCTTC
.	TRBV12-3/TRBV12-4	.	TRBJ1-1	CASSETVNTEAFF	TGTGCCAGCTCTGAAACAGTGAACACTGAAGCTTTCTTT
few	TRBV5-1	.	TRBJ1-6	CASNPTADFNSPLHF	TGCGCCAGCAACCCGACAGCCGATTTTAATTCACCCCTCCACTTT
.	TRBV9	TRBD1	TRBJ1-5	CASSPGTGLSQPQHF	TGTGCCAGCAGCCCAGGGACAGGGTTATCGCAGCCCCAGCATTTT
.	TRBV10-3	TRBD1	TRBJ2-7	CAISNGQGLYEQYF	TGTGCCATCAGTAACGGACAGGGTTTGTACGAGCAGTACTTC
.	TRBV18	.	TRBJ2-7	CASSPPGVRAYEQYF	TGTGCCAGCTCACCACCCGGGGTGAGGGCCTACGAGCAGTACTTC
.	TRBV2	TRBD1	TRBJ1-2	CASTWDRDGYTF	TGTGCCAGCACATGGGACAGGGATGGCTACACCTTC
.	TRBV7-9	.	TRBJ1-5	CASSEDSSRGPQHF	TGTGCCAGCAGCGAAGACAGCTCCAGGGGGCCCCAGCATTTT
few	TRBV5-1	TRBD2	TRBJ2-3	CASSLWGSGGSRDDTQYF	TGCGCCAGCAGCTTGTGGGGTAGCGGGGGATCCCGGGACGATACGCAGTATTTT
.	TRBV6-2/TRBV6-3	TRBD1	TRBJ2-7	CASSSYRGGKSYEQYF	TGTGCCAGCAGTTCTTACAGGGGCGGAAAAAGCTACGAGCAGTACTTC
.	TRBV2	.	TRBJ1-1	CASSWGRGTEAFF	TGTGCCAGCAGCTGGGGGAGGGGGACTGAAGCTTTCTTT
.	TRBV24-1	TRBD1	TRBJ1-2	CATSDRDRGGYTF	TGTGCCACCAGTGACCGGGACAGGGGCGGCTACACCTTC
.	TRBV5-1	.	TRBJ2-3	CASSLEGNGDTQYF	TGCGCCAGCAGCTTAGAGGGAAATGGAGATACGCAGTATTTT
.	TRBV6-5	TRBD2	TRBJ2-2	CAALLAGVSGELFF	TGTGCGGCTCTTCTGGCGGGAGTCTCCGGGGAGCTGTTTTTT
.	TRBV24-1	TRBD1	TRBJ2-5	CATSDKGQRRAQYF	TGTGCCACCAGTGACAAGGGACAGCGAAGGGCCCAGTACTTC
once	TRBV14	.	TRBJ1-2	CASSRSNILGYTF	TGTGCCAGCAGCCGATCCAACATATTGGGCTACACCTTC
.	TRBV28	.	TRBJ1-1	CASSLPVDSSEAFF	TGTGCCAGCAGTTTGCCCGTTGACAGCTCTGAAGCTTTCTTT
many	TRBV4-1	.	TRBJ1-5	CASSRATGQNQPQHF	TGCGCCAGCAGCCGAGCAACGGGACAAAATCAGCCCCAGCATTTT
.	TRBV14	.	TRBJ1-2	CASSPLRGGGYTF	TGTGCCAGCAGCCCCCTCCGGGGTGGAGGCTACACCTTC